These 28 T cell receptor beta chains came from one sample sequenced in a study of blood T cell repertoires in COVID-19. The repertoire was sequenced with immunoSEQ multiplex PCR; TCRdb's copy has only in-frame clones and lacks some. Altogether a few hundred thousand clones are present, 84% being singletons, with the ten largest covering approximately 1.5%. The specimen sequenced was peripheral blood. These TCRs come from a middle-aged woman who had recovered from COVID-19.

V usage is TRBV15 and J usage is TRBJ1-4; D remains unclear. Trimming took off 4 bases at V and 0 bases at J, with 12 bases between the two ends. CDR3 length equals 16 residues. In germline, CDR1 is LNHNV, CDR2 YYDKDF (reference sequence). CDR3 in DNA: TGTGCCACCAGCAAAGCCCTCACCGCAACTAATGAAAAACTGTTTTTT. The encoded protein is CATSKALTATNEKLFF. Variable domain in full (rest from reference TRBV15 and TRBJ1-4): DAMVIQNPRYQVTQFGKPVTLSCSQTLNHNVMYWYQQKSSQAPKLLFHYYDKDFNNEADTPDNFQSRRPNTSFCFLDIRSPGLGDTAMYLCATSKALTATNEKLFFGSGTQLSVL.

V usage is TRBV19 and J usage is TRBJ2-4; tentatively, D is TRBD1 (7 bases). V was trimmed by 5 bases and J by 3 bases, leaving 11 bases between them. The CDR3 covers 14 residues. Per the germline V gene, CDR1 is LNHDA and CDR2 is SQIVND (reference sequence). CDR3 in DNA: TGTGCCAGTAGTCCAGGGGGAGGCAAAAACATTCAGTACTTC. It translates to CASSPGGGKNIQYF.

The chain carries TRBV4-1 and TRBJ2-1; weak D call: TRBD1 (6 bases). V was trimmed by 3 bases and J by 6 bases, leaving 12 bases between them. Looked up from germline, CDR1 is MGHRA and CDR2 is YSYEKL. The CDR3 consists of 14 residues. As DNA, the CDR3 is TGCGCCAGCAGCCAGGGACAAATGAGCAATGAGCAGTTCTTC. It specifies CASSQGQMSNEQFF.

The chain combines TRBV7-9 with TRBJ2-7; 12 bases match TRBD1. Germline CDR1 reads SEHNR; CDR2 reads FQNEAQ (reference sequence). The CDR3 has 15 residues. Trimming at V came to 3 bases and at J to 6 bases, leaving 6 bases not matched to a gene. For the CDR3, the DNA is TGTGCCAGCAGCTTTACCGGGACAGGGGGCCGCGAGCAGTACTTC. It encodes CASSFTGTGGREQYF.

This clone was counted once. The chain joins TRBV5-6 to TRBJ1-2; D remains unclear. This CDR3 has 15 amino acids. V was pared by 0 bases and J by 2 bases, with 11 bases between. The germline V gene has CDR1 SGHDT and CDR2 YYEEEE. The CDR3, as DNA: TGTGCCAGCAGCTTGGTGGGGAGGCTCAACTATGGCTACACCTTC. Translated, it gives CASSLVGRLNYGYTF.

The chain has TRBV6-2 or TRBV6-3 and TRBJ1-5; TRBD1 agrees at 8 bases. The CDR3 is 17 amino acids. V gave up 5 bases and J gave up 0 bases; unmatched junction bases: 9. Per the germline V gene, CDR1 is MNHEY and CDR2 is SVGEGT. The chain's CDR3 is CASSLRDRSYSNQPQHF. The CDR3 bases are TGTGCCAGCAGTCTCCGGGACAGGAGCTATAGCAATCAGCCCCAGCATTTT.

The rearrangement links TRBV5-6 to TRBJ2-3; TRBD1 might be the D (6 bases). CDR1 and CDR2 (germline): SGHDT, YYEEEE. The CDR3 sequence is 17 residues long. V lost 4 bases and J lost 4, with 22 bases in between. Here the CDR3 DNA reads TGTGCCAGCAGCGGCCAAACCGGAGTCCCAGGGGCAGATACGCAGTATTTT. Its translation is CASSGQTGVPGADTQYF.

The chain employs TRBV4-1 and TRBJ1-3; 7 bases line up with TRBD1. CDR1 is MGHRA, CDR2 YSYEKL, per germline. This CDR3 contains 14 residues. The V gene end was trimmed by 4 bases and the J gene end by 6 bases; junction bases not matched to a gene: 6. The CDR3 DNA follows: TGCGCCAGCAGCCCAACCGGGACAGAAAACACCATATATTTT. Translating gives CASSPTGTENTIYF.

This chain links TRBV6-1 with TRBJ2-7; D is uncertain. The CDR3 consists of 14 residues. Germline lookup yields CDR1 MNHNS and CDR2 SASEGT. Trimming took off 2 bases at V and 4 bases at J, with 12 bases between the two ends. The CDR3 reads CASSEFGAIYEQYF. In DNA form, the CDR3 reads TGTGCCAGCAGTGAATTTGGTGCTATTTACGAGCAGTACTTC.

Concerning this clone itself: The sample holds other DNA sequences that translate to the same CDR3. The chain couples TRBV5-1 to TRBJ1-1; D is possibly TRBD1 (6 bases). From germline, CDR1 is SGHRS and CDR2 YFSETQ. CDR3 length equals 14 residues. V was shortened by 4 bases and J by 1 base, with 11 bases between the two germline ends. In DNA form, the CDR3 reads TGCGCCAGCAGCCCGGGACAAGGGAACACTGAAGCTTTCTTT. As protein: CASSPGQGNTEAFF.

The chain combines TRBV27 with TRBJ1-2; TRBD1 might be the D (5 bases). Trimming took off 4 bases at V and 4 bases at J, with 10 bases between the two ends. CDR3 length: 13 residues. Per germline, CDR1 MNHEY and CDR2 SMNVEV (reference sequence). The CDR3 region has the DNA TGTGCCAGCAGTTCCAGGGCCCTCTATGGCTACACCTTC. The encoded protein is CASSSRALYGYTF.

Comments on this clone: The same CDR3 can be traced to other DNA sequences in this sample. The CDR3 loop reads CASSFTGVSGNTIYF. In DNA, the CDR3 is TGTGCCAGCAGCTTTACAGGGGTTTCTGGAAACACCATATATTTT. This sequence joins TRBV7-2 and TRBJ1-3; 7 nucleotides line up with TRBD1. With V trimmed by 3 bases and J by 1 base, 3 bases remained unmatched. The CDR3 runs 15 residues. CDR1 is SGHTA and CDR2 is FQGNSA in the germline V gene. Full variable domain (outside the CDR3, taken from reference TRBV7-2 and TRBJ1-3): GAGVSQSPSNKVTEKGKDVELRCDPISGHTALYWYRQSLGQGLEFLIYFQGNSAPDKSGLPSDRFSAERTGGSVSTLTIQRTQQEDSAVYLCASSFTGVSGNTIYFGEGSWLTVV.

V is TRBV5-5 and J is TRBJ1-1; 7 bases match TRBD1. The CDR3 runs 14 residues. With V trimmed by 3 bases and J by 5 bases, 7 bases remained unmatched. In germline, CDR1 is SGHKS, CDR2 YYEKEE (reference sequence). The CDR3 nucleotides read TGTGCCAGCAGCTGGGGGGACAGCAGGACTGAAGCTTTCTTT. It specifies CASSWGDSRTEAFF.

This clone appeared a few times. V is TRBV7-9 and J is TRBJ1-1; D is unresolved. With 5 bases removed from V and 6 bases from J, the gap between germline ends came to 16 bases. Germline CDR1 is SEHNR and CDR2 is FQNEAQ (reference sequence). The CDR3 covers 14 residues. CDR3 amino acids: CASSIEQGRAEAFF. The CDR3 bases are TGTGCCAGCAGCATCGAACAAGGGCGGGCTGAAGCTTTCTTT.

The chain recombines TRBV5-1 with TRBJ1-1, with TRBD1 identical over 8 bases. The CDR3 is 15 amino acids. Germline CDR1 SGHRS, CDR2 YFSETQ. V lost 2 bases, J lost 3 bases, and 6 bases stayed unmatched. CDR3 loop: CASSLAPDRDTEAFF. In nucleotides, the CDR3 is TGCGCCAGCAGCTTAGCCCCGGACAGGGACACTGAAGCTTTCTTT.

The chain couples TRBV5-4 to TRBJ1-2; 9 bases fit TRBD1. The germline CDR1 and CDR2 sequences are SGHNT and YYREEE (reference sequence). CDR3 length equals 15 residues. The V and J ends lost 6 bases and 6 bases, in that order; junction bases with no gene match: 12. Here the CDR3 reads CASTPDRGISHGYTF. The CDR3, as DNA: TGTGCCAGCACCCCGGACAGGGGTATTTCCCATGGCTACACCTTC.

The J gene is TRBJ2-1, the V gene TRBV2; D is uncertain. The germline V gene has CDR1 SNHLY and CDR2 FYNNEI. This CDR3 is built from 13 residues. V was pared by 6 bases and J by 3 bases, with 9 bases between. DNA for the CDR3: TGTGCCAGCAGATTGTTCCTCTACAATGAGCAGTTCTTC. This sequence encodes CASRLFLYNEQFF.

The chain uses TRBV18 and TRBJ2-5; D is undetermined. V was pared by 2 bases and J by 4 bases, with 8 bases between. The V gene's germline CDR1 is KGHSH and CDR2 LQKENI. This CDR3 has 13 amino acids. CDR3 nucleotides: TGTGCCAGCTCACCAGTTACCGGAGAGACCCAGTACTTC. Amino acid sequence: CASSPVTGETQYF.

CDR3 nucleotides: TGTGCCACCAGTGATCCCGGGACAGGGGGGGAAGGCTACACCTTC. Translating it yields CATSDPGTGGEGYTF. V and J are TRBV24-1 and TRBJ1-2; TRBD1 agrees at 11 bases. Trimming removed 3 bases from V and 8 bases from J; junction bases left unmatched: 7. Germline CDR1 is KGHDR and CDR2 is SFDVKD. CDR3 length: 15 residues.

The rearrangement uses TRBV3-1 (or the pseudogene TRBV3-2) and TRBJ2-7; D may be TRBD1 (6 bases). The V gene lost 4 bases and the J gene lost 2 bases, with 18 bases spanning the gap. There are 16 residues in the CDR3. The germline gives CDR1 LGHDT, CDR2 YNNKEL (reference sequence). In nucleotides, the CDR3 is TGTGCCAGCAGCCGATGGACAGACACACTGACCTACGAGCAGTACTTC. Translation: CASSRWTDTLTYEQYF.

V is TRBV28 and J is TRBJ1-5; no firm D call. Germline V gene data show CDR1 as MDHEN and CDR2 as SYDVKM. The CDR3 spans 15 residues. V lost 2 bases and J lost 3, with 11 bases in between. CDR3 nucleotides: TGTGCCAGCAGTTTAATTCCAGGCTCCAATCAGCCCCAGCATTTT. Its translation: CASSLIPGSNQPQHF.

The chain has TRBV5-1 and TRBJ2-7; TRBD2 matches 7 bases. Germline CDR1 and CDR2: SGHRS and YFSETQ. V was pared by 2 bases and J by 3 bases, with 5 bases of the junction left unmatched. The CDR3 length is 14 residues. Written as DNA, the CDR3 is TGCGCCAGCAGCTTTGCCGGCGGGAGCTACGAGCAGTACTTC. Translated, it gives CASSFAGGSYEQYF. The whole variable domain, filled in from reference TRBV5-1 and TRBJ2-7, reads KAGVTQTPRYLIKTRGQQVTLSCSPISGHRSVSWYQQTPGQGLQFLFEYFSETQRNKGNFPGRFSGRQFSNSRSEMNVSTLELGDSALYLCASSFAGGSYEQYFGPGTRLTVT.

The chain recombines TRBV11-2 with TRBJ2-7, with D possibly matching TRBD1 (5 bases). The length of the CDR3 is 13 residues. With 0 bases removed from V and 9 bases from J, the gap between germline ends came to 12 bases. Germline lookup yields CDR1 SGHAT and CDR2 FQNNGV. In nucleotides, the CDR3 is TGTGCCAGCAGCTTAGAAGGCCACAGGACGCAGTACTTC. Translation: CASSLEGHRTQYF.

This sequence joins TRBV18 and TRBJ1-1; 8 positions agree with TRBD1. V lost 3 bases, J lost 5 bases, and 8 bases stayed unmatched. CDR3 length equals 15 residues. The germline gives CDR1 KGHSH, CDR2 LQKENI. CDR3 amino acids: CASSPVLQGGTEAFF. The CDR3 coding sequence is TGTGCCAGCTCACCGGTCCTACAGGGGGGAACTGAAGCTTTCTTT.

V usage is TRBV24-1 and J usage is TRBJ1-2; D is uncertain. The V and J ends lost 1 base and 1 base respectively, with 6 bases between them. The V gene's germline CDR1 is KGHDR and CDR2 SFDVKD. There are 14 residues in the CDR3. The CDR3 region has the DNA TGTGCCACCAGTGATTTCCCGGGTAACTATGGCTACACCTTC. The encoded protein is CATSDFPGNYGYTF.

This rearrangement joins TRBV15 to TRBJ2-3; tentatively, D is TRBD2 (6 bases). The V and J ends lost 6 bases and 8 bases respectively, with 15 bases between them. This CDR3 is built from 13 residues. Germline lookup yields CDR1 LNHNV and CDR2 YYDKDF (reference sequence). This chain's CDR3 is CATSQGVGGTQYF. For the CDR3, the DNA is TGTGCCACCAGTCAGGGAGTCGGGGGTACGCAGTATTTT.

The chain has TRBV4-2 and TRBJ2-1, with 8 bases aligning to TRBD1. CDR1 is LGHNA, CDR2 YNFKEQ, per germline. The length of the CDR3 is 16 residues. With 1 base clipped from V and 4 bases from J, the junction kept 6 bases outside the gene matches. CDR3: CASSQGTGPQYNEQFF. CDR3 sequence (DNA): TGTGCCAGCAGCCAAGGGACAGGGCCACAGTACAATGAGCAGTTCTTC.

This clone is termed medium-sized. The chain carries TRBV19 and TRBJ2-7; a possible D gene is TRBD2 (7 bases). The germline V and J ends were trimmed by 6 bases and 5 bases, with 20 bases remaining between them. CDR3 length: 15 residues. Per germline, CDR1 LNHDA and CDR2 SQIVND (reference sequence). CDR3 amino acids: CASRTEGGPANEQYF. CDR3 bases: TGTGCCAGTAGAACCGAGGGGGGGCCTGCCAACGAGCAGTACTTC.